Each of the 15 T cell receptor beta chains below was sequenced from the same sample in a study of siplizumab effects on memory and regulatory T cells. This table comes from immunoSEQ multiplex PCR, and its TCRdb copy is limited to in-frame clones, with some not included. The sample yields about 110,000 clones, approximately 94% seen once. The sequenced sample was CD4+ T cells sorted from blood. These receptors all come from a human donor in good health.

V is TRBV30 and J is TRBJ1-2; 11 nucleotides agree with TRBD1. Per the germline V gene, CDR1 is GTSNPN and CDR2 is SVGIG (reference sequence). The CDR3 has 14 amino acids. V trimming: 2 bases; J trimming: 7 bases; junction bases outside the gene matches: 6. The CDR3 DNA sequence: TGTGCCTGGAGTCAGGACAGGGGGCCTATTGGCTACACCTTC. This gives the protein CAWSQDRGPIGYTF.

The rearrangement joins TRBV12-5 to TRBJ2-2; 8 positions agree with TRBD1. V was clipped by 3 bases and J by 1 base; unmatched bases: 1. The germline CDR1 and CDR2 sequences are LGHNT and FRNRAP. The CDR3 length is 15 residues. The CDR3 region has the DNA TGTGCTAGTGGTTTCGGACAGGGGAACACCGGGGAGCTGTTTTTT. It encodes CASGFGQGNTGELFF. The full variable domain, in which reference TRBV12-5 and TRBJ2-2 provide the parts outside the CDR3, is DARVTQTPRHKVTEMGQEVTMRCQPILGHNTVFWYRQTMMQGLELLAYFRNRAPLDDSGMPKDRFSAEMPDATLATLKIQPSEPRDSAVYFCASGFGQGNTGELFFGEGSRLTVL.

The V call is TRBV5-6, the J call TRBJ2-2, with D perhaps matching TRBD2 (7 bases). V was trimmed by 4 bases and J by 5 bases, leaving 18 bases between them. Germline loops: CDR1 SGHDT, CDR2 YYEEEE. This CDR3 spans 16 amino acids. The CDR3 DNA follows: TGTGCCAGCAGCCCCGGGGGGCCAGGGGTGACCGGGGAGCTGTTTTTT. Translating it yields CASSPGGPGVTGELFF.

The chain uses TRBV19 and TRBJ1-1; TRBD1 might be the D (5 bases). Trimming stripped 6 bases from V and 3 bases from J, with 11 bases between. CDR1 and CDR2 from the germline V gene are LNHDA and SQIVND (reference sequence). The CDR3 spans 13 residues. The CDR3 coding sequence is TGTGCCAGTAGCCCAGACAGTGACACTGAAGCTTTCTTT. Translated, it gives CASSPDSDTEAFF.

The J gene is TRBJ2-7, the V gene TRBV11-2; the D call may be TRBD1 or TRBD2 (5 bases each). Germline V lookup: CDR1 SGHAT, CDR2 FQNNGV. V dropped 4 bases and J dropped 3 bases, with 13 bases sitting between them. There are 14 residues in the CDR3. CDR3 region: CASSSSGAGYEQYF. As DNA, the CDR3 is TGTGCCAGCAGCTCGTCCGGGGCTGGCTACGAGCAGTACTTC.

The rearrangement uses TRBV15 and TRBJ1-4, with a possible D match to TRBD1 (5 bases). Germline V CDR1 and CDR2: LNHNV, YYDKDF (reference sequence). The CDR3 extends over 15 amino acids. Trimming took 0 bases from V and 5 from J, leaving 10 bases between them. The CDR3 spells CATSRDPGVNEKLFF. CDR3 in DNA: TGTGCCACCAGCAGAGATCCGGGGGTAAATGAAAAACTGTTTTTT.

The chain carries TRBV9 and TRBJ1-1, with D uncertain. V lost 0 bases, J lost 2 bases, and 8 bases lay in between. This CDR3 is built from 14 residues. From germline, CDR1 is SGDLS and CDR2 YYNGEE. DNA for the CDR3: TGTGCCAGCAGCGTAGACAGCCGAAACACTGAAGCTTTCTTT. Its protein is CASSVDSRNTEAFF.

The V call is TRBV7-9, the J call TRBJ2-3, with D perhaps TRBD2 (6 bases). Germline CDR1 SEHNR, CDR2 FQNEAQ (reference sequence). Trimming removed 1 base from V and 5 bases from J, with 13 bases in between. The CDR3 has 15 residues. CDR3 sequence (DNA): TGTGCCAGCAGCTTAGGGACTACGGGCGGAGATACGCAGTATTTT. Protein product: CASSLGTTGGDTQYF.

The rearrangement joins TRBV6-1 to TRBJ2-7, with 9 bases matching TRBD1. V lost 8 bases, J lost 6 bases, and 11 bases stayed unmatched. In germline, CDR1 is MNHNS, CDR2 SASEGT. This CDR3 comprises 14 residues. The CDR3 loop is CASQYGTGYREQYF. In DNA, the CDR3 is TGTGCCAGCCAGTACGGGACAGGGTATCGCGAGCAGTACTTC.

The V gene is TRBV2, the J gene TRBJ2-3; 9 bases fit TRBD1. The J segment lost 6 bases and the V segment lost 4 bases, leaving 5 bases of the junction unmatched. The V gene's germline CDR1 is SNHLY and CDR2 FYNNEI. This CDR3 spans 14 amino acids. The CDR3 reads CASSVDRGGDTQYF. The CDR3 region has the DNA TGTGCCAGCAGTGTGGACAGGGGTGGCGATACGCAGTATTTT.

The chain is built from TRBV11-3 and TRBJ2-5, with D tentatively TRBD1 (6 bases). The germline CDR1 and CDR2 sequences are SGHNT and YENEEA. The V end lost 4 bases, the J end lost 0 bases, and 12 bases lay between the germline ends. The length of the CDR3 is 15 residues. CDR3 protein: CASSSGQRYQETQYF. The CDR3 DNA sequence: TGTGCCAGCAGCTCAGGACAGCGGTACCAAGAGACCCAGTACTTC.

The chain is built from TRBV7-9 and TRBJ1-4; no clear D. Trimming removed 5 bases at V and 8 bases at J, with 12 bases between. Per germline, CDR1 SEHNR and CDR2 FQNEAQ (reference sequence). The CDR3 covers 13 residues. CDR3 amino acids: CASSQVGGEKLFF. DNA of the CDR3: TGTGCCAGCAGCCAAGTGGGAGGGGAAAAACTGTTTTTT.

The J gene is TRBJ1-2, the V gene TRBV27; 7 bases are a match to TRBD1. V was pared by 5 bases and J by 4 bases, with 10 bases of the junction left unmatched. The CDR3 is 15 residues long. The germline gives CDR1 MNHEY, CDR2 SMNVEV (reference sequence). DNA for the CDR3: TGTGCCAGCAGTGAAGGGGCAGGGGGAATCTATGGCTACACCTTC. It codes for CASSEGAGGIYGYTF.

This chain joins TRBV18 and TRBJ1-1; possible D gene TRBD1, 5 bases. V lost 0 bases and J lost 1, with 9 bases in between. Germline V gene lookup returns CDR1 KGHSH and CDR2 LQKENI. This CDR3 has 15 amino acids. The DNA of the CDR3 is TGTGCCAGCTCACCACCTCCTACAGGGAACACTGAAGCTTTCTTT. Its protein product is CASSPPPTGNTEAFF.

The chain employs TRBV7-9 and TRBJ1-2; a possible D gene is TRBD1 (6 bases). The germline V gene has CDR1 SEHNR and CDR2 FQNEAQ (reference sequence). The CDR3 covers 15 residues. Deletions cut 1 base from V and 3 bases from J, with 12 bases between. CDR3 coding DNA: TGTGCCAGCAGCTTAGTGTTGGGGGCGGACTATGGCTACACCTTC. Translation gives CASSLVLGADYGYTF.